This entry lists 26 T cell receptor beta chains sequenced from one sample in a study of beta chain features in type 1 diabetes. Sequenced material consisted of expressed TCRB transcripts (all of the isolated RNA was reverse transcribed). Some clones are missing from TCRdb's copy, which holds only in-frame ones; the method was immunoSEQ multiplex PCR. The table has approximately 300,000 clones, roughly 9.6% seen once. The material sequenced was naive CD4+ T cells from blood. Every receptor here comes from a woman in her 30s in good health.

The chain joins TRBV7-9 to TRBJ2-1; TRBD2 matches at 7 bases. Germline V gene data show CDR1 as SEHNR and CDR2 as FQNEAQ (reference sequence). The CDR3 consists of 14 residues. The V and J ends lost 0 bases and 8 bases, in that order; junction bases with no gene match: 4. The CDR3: CASSLAILADEQFF. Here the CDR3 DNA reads TGTGCCAGCAGCTTAGCCATCCTAGCGGATGAGCAGTTCTTC.

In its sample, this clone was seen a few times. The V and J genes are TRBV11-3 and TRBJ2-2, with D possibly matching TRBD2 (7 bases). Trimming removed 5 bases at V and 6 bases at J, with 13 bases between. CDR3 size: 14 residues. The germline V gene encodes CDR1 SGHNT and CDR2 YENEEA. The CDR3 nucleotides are TGTGCCAGCAGCCCCCGGGGGGCATCCGGGGAGCTGTTTTTT. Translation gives CASSPRGASGELFF.

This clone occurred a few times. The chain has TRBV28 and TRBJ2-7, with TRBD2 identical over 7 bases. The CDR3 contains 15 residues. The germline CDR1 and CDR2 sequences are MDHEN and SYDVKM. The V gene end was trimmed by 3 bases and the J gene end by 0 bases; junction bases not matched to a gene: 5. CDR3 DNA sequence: TGTGCCAGCAGTTTTGGACTAGGAAGCTCCTACGAGCAGTACTTC. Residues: CASSFGLGSSYEQYF.

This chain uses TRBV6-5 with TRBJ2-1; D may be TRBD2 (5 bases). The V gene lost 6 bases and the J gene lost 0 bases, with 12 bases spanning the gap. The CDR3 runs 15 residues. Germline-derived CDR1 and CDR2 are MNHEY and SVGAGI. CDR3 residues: CASSETGFSYNEQFF. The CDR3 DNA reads TGTGCCAGCAGCGAGACGGGATTCTCCTACAATGAGCAGTTCTTC.

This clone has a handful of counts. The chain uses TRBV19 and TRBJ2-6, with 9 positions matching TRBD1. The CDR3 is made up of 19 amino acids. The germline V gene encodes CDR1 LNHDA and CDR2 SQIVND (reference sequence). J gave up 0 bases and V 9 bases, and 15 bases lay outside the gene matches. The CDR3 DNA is TGTGCCAGCGACCTAATGGGGACAGGGAAACACTCTGGGGCCAACGTCCTGACTTTC. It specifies CASDLMGTGKHSGANVLTF.

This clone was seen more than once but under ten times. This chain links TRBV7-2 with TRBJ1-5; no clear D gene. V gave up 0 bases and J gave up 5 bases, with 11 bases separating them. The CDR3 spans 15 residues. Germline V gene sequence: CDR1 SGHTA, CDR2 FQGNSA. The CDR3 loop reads CASSLAGSPDQPQHF. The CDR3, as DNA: TGTGCCAGCAGCTTAGCCGGGTCCCCGGATCAGCCCCAGCATTTT.

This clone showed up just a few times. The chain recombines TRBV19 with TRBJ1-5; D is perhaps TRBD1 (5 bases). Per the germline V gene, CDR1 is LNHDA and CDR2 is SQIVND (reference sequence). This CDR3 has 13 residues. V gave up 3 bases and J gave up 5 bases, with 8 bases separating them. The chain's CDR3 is CASSMQGYQPQHF. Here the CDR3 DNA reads TGTGCCAGTAGTATGCAGGGATATCAGCCCCAGCATTTT.

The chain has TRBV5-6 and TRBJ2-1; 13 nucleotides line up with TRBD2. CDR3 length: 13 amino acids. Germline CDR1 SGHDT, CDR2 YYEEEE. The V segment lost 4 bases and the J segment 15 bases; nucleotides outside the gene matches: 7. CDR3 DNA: TGTGCCAGCAGCGGGGGACTAGCGGGGACCCCGTTCTTC. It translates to CASSGGLAGTPFF.

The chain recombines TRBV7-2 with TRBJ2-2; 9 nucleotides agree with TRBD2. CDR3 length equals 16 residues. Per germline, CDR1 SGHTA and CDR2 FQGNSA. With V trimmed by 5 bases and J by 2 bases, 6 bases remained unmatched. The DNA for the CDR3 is TGTGCCAGCAGCCCGACTAGCGGACATAACACCGGGGAGCTGTTTTTT. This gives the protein CASSPTSGHNTGELFF.

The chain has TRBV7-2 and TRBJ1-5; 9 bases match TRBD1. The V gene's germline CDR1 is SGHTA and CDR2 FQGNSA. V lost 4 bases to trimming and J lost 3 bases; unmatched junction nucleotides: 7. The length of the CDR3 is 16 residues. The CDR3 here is CASSSSRDRANQPQHF. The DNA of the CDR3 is TGTGCCAGCAGCTCGTCCCGGGACAGGGCCAATCAGCCCCAGCATTTT.

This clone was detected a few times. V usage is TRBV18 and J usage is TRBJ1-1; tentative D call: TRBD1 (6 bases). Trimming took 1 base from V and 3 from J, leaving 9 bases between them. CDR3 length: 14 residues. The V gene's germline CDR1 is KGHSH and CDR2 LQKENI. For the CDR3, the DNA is TGTGCCAGCTCACCACGGGACACGGACACTGAAGCTTTCTTT. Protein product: CASSPRDTDTEAFF.

CDR3 in amino acids: CSVRQGPAYEQYF. In nucleotides, the CDR3 is TGCAGCGTCAGACAGGGGCCGGCCTACGAGCAGTACTTC. The genes are TRBV29-1 and TRBJ2-7; 8 bases agree with TRBD1. J lost 2 bases, V lost 6 bases, and 6 bases had no gene match. The CDR3 sequence is 13 residues long. Germline loops: CDR1 SQVTM, CDR2 ANQGSEA.

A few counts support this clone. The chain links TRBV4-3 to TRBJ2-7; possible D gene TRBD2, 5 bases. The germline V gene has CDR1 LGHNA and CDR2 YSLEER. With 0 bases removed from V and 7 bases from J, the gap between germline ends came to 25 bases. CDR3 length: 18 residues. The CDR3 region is CASSQDVLVGVTLGEQYF. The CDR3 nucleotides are TGCGCCAGCAGCCAAGATGTCCTCGTCGGGGTTACTCTCGGGGAGCAGTACTTC.

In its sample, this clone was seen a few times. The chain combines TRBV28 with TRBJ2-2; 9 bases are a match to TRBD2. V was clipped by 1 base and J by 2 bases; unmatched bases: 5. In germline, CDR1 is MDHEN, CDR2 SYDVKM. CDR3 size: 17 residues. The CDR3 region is CASSLLLTSGNTGELFF. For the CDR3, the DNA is TGTGCCAGCAGTTTATTGTTGACTAGCGGTAACACCGGGGAGCTGTTTTTT.

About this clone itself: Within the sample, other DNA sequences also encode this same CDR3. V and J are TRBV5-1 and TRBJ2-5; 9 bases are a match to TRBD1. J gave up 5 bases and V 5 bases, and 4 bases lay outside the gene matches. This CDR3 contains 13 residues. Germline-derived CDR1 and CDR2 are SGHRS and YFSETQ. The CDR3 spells CASSSGTGETQYF. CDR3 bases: TGCGCCAGCAGTTCCGGGACAGGGGAGACCCAGTACTTC.

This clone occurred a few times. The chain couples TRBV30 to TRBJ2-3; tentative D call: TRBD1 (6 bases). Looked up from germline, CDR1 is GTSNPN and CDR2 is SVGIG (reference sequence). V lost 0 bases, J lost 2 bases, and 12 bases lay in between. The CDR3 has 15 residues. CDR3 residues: CAWSVRRGHTDTQYF. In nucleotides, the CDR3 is TGTGCCTGGAGTGTACGCAGGGGCCACACAGATACGCAGTATTTT.

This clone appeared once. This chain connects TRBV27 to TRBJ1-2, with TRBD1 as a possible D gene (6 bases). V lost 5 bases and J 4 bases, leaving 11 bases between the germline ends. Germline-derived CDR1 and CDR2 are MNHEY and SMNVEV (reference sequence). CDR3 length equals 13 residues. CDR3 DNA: TGTGCCAGCAGTCTCGCAGGGGCCTATGGCTACACCTTC. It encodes CASSLAGAYGYTF.

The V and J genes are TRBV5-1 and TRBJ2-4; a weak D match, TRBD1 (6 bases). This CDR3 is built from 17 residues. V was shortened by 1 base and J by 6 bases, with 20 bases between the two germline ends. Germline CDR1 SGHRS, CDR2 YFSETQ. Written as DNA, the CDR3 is TGCGCCAGCAGCTTGAGGCTCACGGGACAACTGGGAAACATTCAGTACTTC. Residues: CASSLRLTGQLGNIQYF.

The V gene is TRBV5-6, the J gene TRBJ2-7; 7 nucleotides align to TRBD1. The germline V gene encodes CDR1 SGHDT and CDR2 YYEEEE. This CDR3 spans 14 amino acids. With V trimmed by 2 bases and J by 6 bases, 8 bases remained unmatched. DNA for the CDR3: TGTGCCAGCAGCTTCGGGGACAGACTGGGCGAGCAGTACTTC. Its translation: CASSFGDRLGEQYF. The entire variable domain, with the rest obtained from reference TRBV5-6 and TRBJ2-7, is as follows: DAGVTQSPTHLIKTRGQQVTLRCSPKSGHDTVSWYQQALGQGPQFIFQYYEEEERQRGNFPDRFSGHQFPNYSSELNVNALLLGDSALYLCASSFGDRLGEQYFGPGTRLTVT.

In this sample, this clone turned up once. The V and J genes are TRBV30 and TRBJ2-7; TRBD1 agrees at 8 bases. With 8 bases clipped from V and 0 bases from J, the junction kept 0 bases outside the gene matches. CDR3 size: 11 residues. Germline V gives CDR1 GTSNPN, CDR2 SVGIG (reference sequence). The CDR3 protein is CAGQGSYEQYF. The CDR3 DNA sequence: TGTGCCGGACAGGGCTCCTACGAGCAGTACTTC.

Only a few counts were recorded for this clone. The CDR3 region is CASSPPGQGTGELFF. The CDR3 DNA reads TGTGCCAGCAGCCCCCCAGGACAGGGGACCGGGGAGCTGTTTTTT. The rearrangement links TRBV9 to TRBJ2-2; 9 nucleotides match TRBD1. This CDR3 is 15 amino acids long. Trimming cost V 4 bases and J 5 bases; bases outside gene matches: 6. CDR1 is SGDLS, CDR2 YYNGEE, per germline.

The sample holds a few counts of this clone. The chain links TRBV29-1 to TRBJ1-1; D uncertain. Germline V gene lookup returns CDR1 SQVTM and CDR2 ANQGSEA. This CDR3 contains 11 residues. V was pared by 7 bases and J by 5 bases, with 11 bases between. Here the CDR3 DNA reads TGCAGCGGCGGTTGGAATACTGAAGCTTTCTTT. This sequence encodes CSGGWNTEAFF.

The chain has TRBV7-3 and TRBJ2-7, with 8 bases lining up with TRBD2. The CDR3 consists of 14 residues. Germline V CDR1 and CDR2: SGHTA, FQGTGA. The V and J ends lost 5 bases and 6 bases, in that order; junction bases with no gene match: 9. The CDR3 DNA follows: TGTGCCAGCAGCGTGTCCGGGACTAGATCCGAGCAGTACTTC. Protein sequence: CASSVSGTRSEQYF.

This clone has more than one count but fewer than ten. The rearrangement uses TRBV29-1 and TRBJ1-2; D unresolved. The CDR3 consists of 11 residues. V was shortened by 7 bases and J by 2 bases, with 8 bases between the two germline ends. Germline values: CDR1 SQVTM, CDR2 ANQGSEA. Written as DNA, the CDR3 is TGCAGCGCCGGGTACAACTATGGCTACACCTTC. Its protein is CSAGYNYGYTF.

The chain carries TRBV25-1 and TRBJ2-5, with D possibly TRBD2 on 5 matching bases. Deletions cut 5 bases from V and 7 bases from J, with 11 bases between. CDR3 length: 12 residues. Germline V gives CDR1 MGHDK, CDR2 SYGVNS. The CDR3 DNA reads TGTGCCAGCAGTCAAGGCGCGGGGACCCAGTACTTC. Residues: CASSQGAGTQYF.

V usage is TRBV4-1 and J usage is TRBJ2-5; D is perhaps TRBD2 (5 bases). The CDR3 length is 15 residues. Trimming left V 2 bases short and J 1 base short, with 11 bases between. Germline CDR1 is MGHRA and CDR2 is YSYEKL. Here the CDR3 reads CASSQLGLAQETQYF. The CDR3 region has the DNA TGCGCCAGCAGCCAACTAGGGCTAGCCCAAGAGACCCAGTACTTC.